Listed below are T cell receptor beta chains from one sample, sequenced in a study of cytomegalovirus exposure and HLA in healthy donors. Measured with immunoSEQ multiplex PCR; TCRdb has only the in-frame clones, and not every one. Here the sample spans around 180,000 clones, more than 75% being singletons. What was sequenced was PBMCs. These receptors came from a man younger than 30 in good health and CMV-seropositive. CDR3s include the opening cysteine and the closing phenylalanine or tryptophan. Rows may omit the clone size; those that give it use once, few, many or a size class.

j_call,clone_size,v_call,cdr3_length,cdr3_aa
TRBJ2-1,few,TRBV9,16,CASSGRLAGVANEQFF
TRBJ1-1,.,TRBV6-5,13,CASSYAGTLEAFF
TRBJ2-7,.,TRBV28,14,CASSFAGGAAEQYF
TRBJ1-4,.,TRBV7-2,15,CASSLGVATNEKLFF
TRBJ1-2,few,TRBV20-1,10,CSAEGVGYTF
TRBJ2-1,.,TRBV5-4,17,CASSLDVAAGGYNEQFF
TRBJ2-1,once,TRBV5-1,15,CASSLGGGSRDEQFF
TRBJ1-3,.,TRBV29-1,14,CSAEQGAGGNTIYF
TRBJ2-3,.,TRBV7-8,16,CASSLGLSGNTDTQYF
TRBJ1-2,.,TRBV30,13,CAWISIRGQGYTF
TRBJ1-2,.,TRBV5-4,15,CASSLLTVNNYGYTF
TRBJ1-3,.,TRBV30,12,CAWNNAGNTIYF
TRBJ2-7,.,TRBV6-5,13,CASNDRTSYEQYF
TRBJ1-1,.,TRBV5-4,15,CASSLGRQGRTEAFF
TRBJ2-3,.,TRBV7-8,17,CASSPRISGSSTDTQYF
TRBJ2-2,.,TRBV28,16,CASSPGDRSGTGELFF
TRBJ1-4,.,TRBV30,16,CAWAPGIQATNEKLFF
TRBJ2-5,.,TRBV5-1,16,CASSSRRGLAQETQYF
TRBJ2-3,.,TRBV9,15,CASSVIAGGTDTQYF
TRBJ1-1,.,TRBV19,15,CASSIGSRGNTEAFF
TRBJ1-1,.,TRBV5-6,16,CASSSRTGRRLTEAFF
TRBJ1-5,.,TRBV9,15,CASSVAGGDRQPQHF
TRBJ1-1,.,TRBV27,14,CASSRRTDNTEAFF
TRBJ2-7,once,TRBV29-1,16,CSVEDRGQTGTYEQYF
TRBJ2-2,.,TRBV29-1,15,CSVELGPTNTGELFF
TRBJ2-3,.,TRBV4-3,17,CASSQDFRGSSADTQYF
TRBJ2-7,.,TRBV2,11,CASKSGYEQYF
TRBJ1-2,.,TRBV7-9,16,CASSFSPSRGNYGYTF
TRBJ1-5,.,TRBV7-2,15,CASSSSGRGIEPQHF
TRBJ1-4,.,TRBV27,14,CASSFWPNNEKLFF
TRBJ2-2,.,TRBV7-9,16,CASSPSGKANTGELFF
TRBJ2-3,.,TRBV6-4,11,CARTGADTQYF
TRBJ1-1,.,TRBV5-6,14,CASSPGDGHTEAFF
TRBJ2-7,.,TRBV9,14,CASSAGTSGYEQYF
TRBJ2-3,.,TRBV14,14,CASSKGGNTDTQYF
TRBJ2-1,.,TRBV27,15,CASSPSSGSYNEQFF
TRBJ2-5,.,TRBV4-3,15,CASSHREAARKTQYF
TRBJ2-3,.,TRBV6-5,13,CASSRTGDDTQYF
TRBJ2-7,.,TRBV7-3,16,CASSLMKVLAFYEQYF
TRBJ1-1,.,TRBV28,14,CASTYITGDTEAFF
TRBJ2-1,.,TRBV9,19,CASSKLAGGPNPHYNEQFF
TRBJ2-3,.,TRBV4-1,18,CASSQEGPTSGRADTQYF
TRBJ2-3,.,TRBV30,14,CAWSGGMGTDTQYF
TRBJ1-2,.,TRBV18,13,CASSPASNYGYTF
TRBJ1-2,.,TRBV9,14,CASSVVGGGLGYTF
TRBJ1-1,.,TRBV6-5,13,CASSYRAYTEAFF
TRBJ1-2,.,TRBV27,17,CASSLYSGPLVAGGYTF
TRBJ1-2,.,TRBV6-6,16,CASSYSSTQGDYGYTF
TRBJ2-3,.,TRBV6-4,15,CASSSGTSGTDTQYF
TRBJ2-3,.,TRBV30,12,CAWSVGQATQYF